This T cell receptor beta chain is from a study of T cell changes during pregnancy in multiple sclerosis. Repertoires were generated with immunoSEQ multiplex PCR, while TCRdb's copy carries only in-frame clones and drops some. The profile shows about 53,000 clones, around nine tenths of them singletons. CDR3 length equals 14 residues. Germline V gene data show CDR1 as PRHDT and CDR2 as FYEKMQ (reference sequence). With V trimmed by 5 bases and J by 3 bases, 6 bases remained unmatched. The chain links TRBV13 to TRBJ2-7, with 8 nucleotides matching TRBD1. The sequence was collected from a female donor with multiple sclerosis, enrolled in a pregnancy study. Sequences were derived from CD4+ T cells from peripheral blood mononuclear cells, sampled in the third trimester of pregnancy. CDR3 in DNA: TGTGCCAGCAGCCCTCCCGGACAGGGCTACGAGCAGTACTTC. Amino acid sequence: CASSPPGQGYEQYF.